Below, 10 T cell receptor beta chains from the same sample are listed, as sequenced in a study of response to subunit inactivated influenza vaccine. MiXCR, applied by TCRdb to the RT-PCR reads, yields one record per CDR3 protein. The repertoire holds 860,000 or so distinct CDR3 sequences, with 21% as singletons. The sample here was PBMCs from blood, taken 4 to 6 days after vaccination. The origin of the receptors is a man between 45 and 60 years old who received an inactivated influenza vaccine.

The rearrangement joins TRBV19 to TRBJ2-3; 7 bases line up with TRBD1. The CDR3 is 14 residues long. Germline CDR1 and CDR2: LNHDA and SQIVND (reference sequence). V lost 4 bases and J lost 4; bases outside the gene matches: 5. The CDR3 nucleotides read TGTGCCAGTAGTAACAGGGGCCTCCCAGATACGCAGTATTTT. It is translated as CASSNRGLPDTQYF.

This clonotype was found a few times. The chain has TRBV7-9 and TRBJ1-1; D gene uncertain. Germline V gives CDR1 SEHNR, CDR2 FQNEAQ (reference sequence). Trimming left V 5 bases short and J 4 bases short, with 8 bases between. This CDR3 is built from 12 residues. The CDR3 DNA reads as TGTGCCAGCAGCCTTCGATTCACTGAAGCTTTCTTT. Its protein product is CASSLRFTEAFF.

The chain recombines TRBV11-2 with TRBJ2-6; TRBD1 might be the D (6 bases). Trimming pared 2 bases from V and 0 bases from J, leaving 14 bases between. Germline V gene sequence: CDR1 SGHAT, CDR2 FQNNGV. CDR3 length: 18 amino acids. The CDR3 here is CASSLWGRGPSGANVLTF. As DNA, the CDR3 is TGTGCCAGCAGCTTATGGGGCAGGGGACCCTCTGGGGCCAACGTCCTGACTTTC.

The rearrangement links TRBV7-3 to TRBJ2-1; D may be TRBD1 (6 bases). The CDR3 loop spans 11 amino acids. Trimming left V 6 bases short and J 9 bases short, with 9 bases between. In germline, CDR1 is SGHTA, CDR2 FQGTGA. The CDR3 loop reads CASREGGEQFF. The CDR3 coding sequence is TGTGCCAGCAGGGAAGGGGGTGAGCAGTTCTTC.

The chain combines TRBV9 with TRBJ1-6, with a weak D call TRBD1 (6 bases). Germline V CDR1 and CDR2: SGDLS, YYNGEE. V was cut by 4 bases and J by 6 bases, with 14 bases left in between. The CDR3 consists of 15 residues. DNA for the CDR3: TGTGCCAGCAGCCCGGACAGCCGCCCTAATTCACCCCTCCACTTT. This sequence encodes CASSPDSRPNSPLHF.

This clonotype showed up just a few times. The V gene is TRBV4-2, the J gene TRBJ2-7; 7 positions match TRBD1. Germline assignment: CDR1 LGHNA and CDR2 YNFKEQ. The CDR3 runs to 14 residues. Unmatched junction bases numbered 2, after V lost 2 bases and J lost 1 base. The CDR3 here is CASSQRDRSYEQYF. Here the CDR3 DNA reads TGTGCCAGCAGCCAAAGGGACAGATCCTACGAGCAGTACTTC.

In this sample, this clonotype turned up many times. The chain has TRBV5-1 and TRBJ1-2; TRBD1 agrees at 7 bases. The CDR3 runs 15 residues. The germline CDR1 and CDR2 sequences are SGHRS and YFSETQ. The trim removed 0 bases at V and 5 bases at J, leaving 7 bases unmatched. CDR3 region: CASSLEAYRGYGYTF. CDR3 coding DNA: TGCGCCAGCAGCTTGGAGGCTTACAGGGGATATGGCTACACCTTC.

The chain couples TRBV24-1 to TRBJ2-1; 9 nucleotides align to TRBD2. After removal of 4 bases from V and 8 bases from J, the junction contained 2 bases not matched to a gene. This CDR3 comprises 13 residues. The germline V gene encodes CDR1 KGHDR and CDR2 SFDVKD. The CDR3 DNA sequence: TGTGCCACCAGTGACTTAGCGGGGGATGAGCAGTTCTTC. Amino acids: CATSDLAGDEQFF.

In this sample, this clonotype turned up a few times. This chain joins TRBV4-2 and TRBJ2-2, with D perhaps matching TRBD2 (5 bases). Germline V lookup: CDR1 LGHNA, CDR2 YNFKEQ. The CDR3 length is 13 residues. V lost 3 bases, J lost 4 bases, and 6 bases lay in between. The CDR3 protein is CASSQSGTGELFF. As DNA, the CDR3 is TGTGCCAGCAGCCAGAGCGGCACCGGGGAGCTGTTTTTT.

The chain carries TRBV12-3 or TRBV12-4 and TRBJ1-1; 9 bases match TRBD1. The CDR3 covers 13 residues. V lost 7 bases to trimming and J lost 11 bases; unmatched junction nucleotides: 11. The CDR3 DNA sequence: TGTGCCAGCAAGATTCGGACAGGGGTGACGGCTTTCTTT. This encodes CASKIRTGVTAFF.